The 25 T cell receptor beta chains below come from one sample, sequenced in a study of blood T cells in healthy people across ages. PCR was performed a second time for roughly 7 to 11 cycles using a sample-barcoded 5' primer and a J-beta primer mix. MiXCR, run by TCRdb on the 5' RACE reads, gives a single entry per CDR3 protein. Of almost 1 million distinct CDR3 sequences in the sample, 51% are singletons; the top ten hold 20% to 25%. Sequenced input: blood. The receptors shown here come from a woman aged 55-69 years in good health.

The rearrangement links TRBV6-2 or TRBV6-3 to TRBJ2-7, with D perhaps being TRBD1 or TRBD2 (6 bases each). V dropped 2 bases and J dropped 1 base, with 9 bases sitting between them. Germline CDR1 reads MNHEY; CDR2 reads SVGEGT. This CDR3 comprises 14 residues. CDR3 residues: CASSYRGPSYEQYF. The CDR3 DNA is TGTGCCAGCAGTTACCGGGGGCCGTCCTACGAGCAGTACTTC.

V is TRBV7-9 and J is TRBJ1-5; 9 positions match TRBD1. The CDR3 length is 18 residues. V was clipped by 5 bases and J by 5 bases; unmatched bases: 16. Germline CDR1 and CDR2: SEHNR and FQNEAQ (reference sequence). The CDR3 DNA sequence: TGTGCCAGCAGCCGCGGCATTGGCGGACAGGGGCGGGATCAGCCCCAGCATTTT. Its protein is CASSRGIGGQGRDQPQHF. Together with reference TRBV7-9 and TRBJ1-5, the CDR3 gives the full variable domain: DTGVSQNPRHKITKRGQNVTFRCDPISEHNRLYWYRQTLGQGPEFLTYFQNEAQLEKSRLLSDRFSAERPKGSFSTLEIQRTEQGDSAMYLCASSRGIGGQGRDQPQHFGDGTRLSIL.

The V gene is TRBV7-2, the J gene TRBJ2-1, with 8 bases that match TRBD2. CDR1 is SGHTA, CDR2 FQGNSA, per germline. CDR3 length: 16 amino acids. Unmatched junction bases numbered 14, after V lost 4 bases and J lost 9 bases. DNA of the CDR3: TGTGCCAGCAGCTACCTAGGGGCGGGAGGACGGGGTGAGCAGTTCTTC. This encodes CASSYLGAGGRGEQFF.

This clonotype was found a few times. The rearrangement uses TRBV4-1 and TRBJ2-3; D unclear. The CDR3 runs 13 residues. From germline, CDR1 is MGHRA and CDR2 YSYEKL. With 4 bases removed from V and 4 bases from J, the gap between germline ends came to 9 bases. Here the CDR3 DNA reads TGCGCCAGCAGCCCCTCGATGGCAGATACGCAGTATTTT. Translating gives CASSPSMADTQYF.

The chain links TRBV20-1 to TRBJ1-2; D uncertain. Germline CDR1 reads DFQATT; CDR2 reads SNEGSKA (reference sequence). The CDR3 is 10 amino acids. V was cut by 2 bases and J by 4 bases, with 2 bases left in between. CDR3 nucleotide sequence: TGCAGTGCTAGACGCTATGGCTACACCTTC. Amino acid sequence: CSARRYGYTF.

This clonotype has a handful of counts. The rearrangement joins TRBV20-1 to TRBJ2-7, with TRBD2 matching over 7 bases. The CDR3 runs 12 residues. Germline V gives CDR1 DFQATT, CDR2 SNEGSKA (reference sequence). Trimming at V came to 8 bases and at J to 7 bases, leaving 11 bases not matched to a gene. CDR3 sequence: CSTTSLGVEQYF. CDR3 DNA: TGCAGTACGACTAGCCTTGGGGTTGAGCAGTACTTC.

The sample holds a few counts of this clonotype. V gene TRBV4-2 combines with J gene TRBJ1-2; 8 positions match TRBD1. Germline V gives CDR1 LGHNA, CDR2 YNFKEQ. Trimming at V came to 5 bases and at J to 2 bases, leaving 7 bases not matched to a gene. The CDR3 sequence is 15 residues long. The CDR3 nucleotides read TGTGCCAGCAGCAAAGGGACAGGACTAAACTATGGCTACACCTTC. Its protein is CASSKGTGLNYGYTF.

V usage is TRBV20-1 and J usage is TRBJ1-1; 8 positions agree with TRBD1. The junction had 9 bases not matched to a gene; V was cut back by 7 bases and J by 8 bases. The CDR3 has 12 amino acids. Germline-derived CDR1 and CDR2 are DFQATT and SNEGSKA (reference sequence). CDR3 loop: CSVTTGVVEAFF. In DNA form, the CDR3 reads TGCAGTGTCACGACAGGGGTAGTCGAAGCTTTCTTT.

This rearrangement joins TRBV9 to TRBJ2-3; TRBD2 might be the D (5 bases). CDR1 is SGDLS, CDR2 YYNGEE, per germline. Deletions cut 3 bases from V and 1 base from J, with 12 bases between. The CDR3 has 15 amino acids. This CDR3 is CASSGSFSGTDTQYF. The CDR3 nucleotides read TGTGCCAGCAGCGGAAGTTTTAGCGGCACAGATACGCAGTATTTT.

The V gene is TRBV12-3 or TRBV12-4, the J gene TRBJ2-5; D is perhaps TRBD2 (7 bases). The J call could be wrong; TRBJ2-7 is a better fit for the DNA end. This CDR3 is built from 16 residues. CDR3 nucleotide sequence: TGTGCCAGCAAAAGCGGGACAAGAGGCAGGCCCTACGAGCAGTACTTC. Its translation: CASKSGTRGRPYEQYF.

The chain has TRBV30 and TRBJ1-5; D uncertain. This CDR3 has 13 amino acids. In germline, CDR1 is GTSNPN, CDR2 SVGIG (reference sequence). V was cut by 3 bases and J by 3 bases, with 9 bases left in between. This chain's CDR3 is CAWRSRPNQPQHF. The CDR3 DNA reads TGTGCCTGGAGGTCTAGGCCCAATCAGCCCCAGCATTTT. Based on the CDR3 plus reference TRBV30 and TRBJ1-5, the full variable domain is SQTIHQWPATLVQPVGSPLSLECTVEGTSNPNLYWYRQAAGRGLQLLFYSVGIGQISSEVPQNLSASRPQDRQFILSSKKLLLSDSGFYLCAWRSRPNQPQHFGDGTRLSIL.

This clonotype was detected a few times. The chain has TRBV12-3 or TRBV12-4 and TRBJ2-5; 7 nucleotides line up with TRBD1. With 6 bases clipped from V and 7 bases from J, the junction kept 11 bases outside the gene matches. CDR3 length: 14 residues. Here the CDR3 DNA reads TGTGCCAGCAGGACAGGGAGCGCTGGTTGGACCCAGTACTTC. This sequence encodes CASRTGSAGWTQYF.

The chain recombines TRBV9 with TRBJ2-6; no reliable D call. Germline V gene data show CDR1 as SGDLS and CDR2 as YYNGEE. Between the trimmed V and J ends, which lost 3 bases and 0 bases, there was a span of 13 bases. The CDR3 is 17 residues long. The CDR3 DNA reads as TGTGCCAGCAGCGCCCGTGGGATTCCCTCTGGGGCCAACGTCCTGACTTTC. It encodes CASSARGIPSGANVLTF.

This clonotype turned up a few times. The V and J genes are TRBV20-1 and TRBJ2-1; no definite D call. CDR1 and CDR2 (germline): DFQATT, SNEGSKA (reference sequence). Between the trimmed V and J ends, which lost 3 bases and 5 bases, there was a span of 2 bases. The length of the CDR3 is 10 residues. The CDR3 protein is CSARNNEQFF. The CDR3 coding sequence is TGCAGTGCTAGGAACAATGAGCAGTTCTTC.

The sample holds a few counts of this clonotype. CDR3 DNA sequence: TGCAGTGCTAGTCGAGGGAGTGGGGAAAAACTGTTTTTT. It is translated as CSASRGSGEKLFF. The V gene is TRBV20-1, the J gene TRBJ1-4; D ambiguous. The V gene's germline CDR1 is DFQATT and CDR2 SNEGSKA (reference sequence). The germline V and J ends were trimmed by 3 bases and 8 bases, with 13 bases remaining between them. The CDR3 covers 13 residues.

The rearrangement joins TRBV7-9 to TRBJ1-5, with TRBD1 as a possible D gene (6 bases). The CDR3 spans 14 residues. Germline CDR1 is SEHNR and CDR2 is FQNEAQ (reference sequence). Deletions cut 5 bases from V and 8 bases from J, with 16 bases between. The CDR3 DNA sequence: TGTGCCAGCAGCATAGACAGGACGGGGGAGCCCCAGCATTTT. It specifies CASSIDRTGEPQHF. Filled out from reference TRBV7-9 and TRBJ1-5, the complete variable domain reads DTGVSQNPRHKITKRGQNVTFRCDPISEHNRLYWYRQTLGQGPEFLTYFQNEAQLEKSRLLSDRFSAERPKGSFSTLEIQRTEQGDSAMYLCASSIDRTGEPQHFGDGTRLSIL.

This clonotype was counted a single time. One end of the junction varies from germline; a read error may be responsible. The genes are TRBV2 and TRBJ2-4, with D perhaps TRBD2 (6 bases). Germline CDR1 is SNHLY and CDR2 is FYNNEI. The CDR3 spans 14 residues. CDR3 in DNA: TGTGCCAGCGGGGGGAGCGACGCCAGAAACATTCAGTACTTC. As protein: CASGGSDARNIQYF.

J is TRBJ2-3 and V is TRBV13; D is ambiguous. From germline, CDR1 is PRHDT and CDR2 FYEKMQ (reference sequence). The CDR3 covers 15 residues. The germline V and J ends were trimmed by 5 bases and 4 bases, with 16 bases remaining between them. DNA of the CDR3: TGTGCCAGCAGCACGAAAGTAGCAGTTTCAGATACGCAGTATTTT. As protein: CASSTKVAVSDTQYF.

This clonotype appeared a few times. The J gene is TRBJ2-5, the V gene TRBV29-1; 8 positions agree with TRBD2. V lost 0 bases and J lost 0; bases outside the gene matches: 9. The CDR3 extends over 17 amino acids. Germline V gene data show CDR1 as SQVTM and CDR2 as ANQGSEA. DNA of the CDR3: TGCAGCGTTGAAGATCGCCCTAGCGGGCGGTACCAAGAGACCCAGTACTTC. Translated: CSVEDRPSGRYQETQYF.

This clonotype was recorded many times. The genes are TRBV7-2 and TRBJ2-7, with 10 nucleotides matching TRBD2. The germline V gene has CDR1 SGHTA and CDR2 FQGNSA. V lost 2 bases and J lost 2; bases outside the gene matches: 6. This CDR3 is built from 16 residues. CDR3 DNA sequence: TGTGCCAGCAGCTTAAGTTCTAGCGGGAGCACCTACGAGCAGTACTTC. Its protein product is CASSLSSSGSTYEQYF.

V usage is TRBV6-6 and J usage is TRBJ1-2; 9 nucleotides match TRBD1. Per germline, CDR1 MNHNY and CDR2 SVGAGI (reference sequence). The CDR3 consists of 13 residues. The trim removed 6 bases at V and 6 bases at J, leaving 5 bases unmatched. Here the CDR3 reads CASSKDRGNGYTF. The CDR3 nucleotides read TGTGCCAGCAGCAAGGACAGGGGCAATGGCTACACCTTC.

The CDR3 bases are TGTGCCAGCAGTTACCGACGGGGGGCGAGCCCAGATACGCAGTATTTT. Its protein is CASSYRRGASPDTQYF. The J gene is TRBJ2-3, the V gene TRBV6-2 or TRBV6-3; the D gene is possibly TRBD2 (7 bases). Germline V gene data show CDR1 as MNHEY and CDR2 as SVGEGT. V gave up 2 bases and J gave up 4 bases, with 16 bases separating them. This CDR3 has 16 residues.

This clonotype was detected a few times. The rearrangement uses TRBV3-1 and TRBJ2-5; D not certain. The V gene lost 5 bases and the J gene lost 4 bases, with 11 bases spanning the gap. The CDR3 totals 13 residues. Germline V gene data show CDR1 as LGHDT and CDR2 as YNNKEL (reference sequence). The CDR3 DNA reads TGTGCCAGCAGCTCCGGCGAAATAGAGACCCAGTACTTC. Protein: CASSSGEIETQYF.

This sequence joins TRBV7-2 and TRBJ2-1, with TRBD1 matching 7 bases. The CDR3 runs 16 residues. V lost 1 base and J lost 9; bases outside the gene matches: 12. Germline-derived CDR1 and CDR2 are SGHTA and FQGNSA. The chain's CDR3 is CASSLGVATGLVEQFF. In DNA form, the CDR3 reads TGTGCCAGCAGCTTAGGTGTCGCGACAGGGCTTGTTGAGCAGTTCTTC. Full variable domain (remainder filled in from reference TRBV7-2 and TRBJ2-1): GAGVSQSPSNKVTEKGKDVELRCDPISGHTALYWYRQSLGQGLEFLIYFQGNSAPDKSGLPSDRFSAERTGGSVSTLTIQRTQQEDSAVYLCASSLGVATGLVEQFFGPGTRLTVL.

The gene calls are TRBV29-1 and TRBJ2-1, with D perhaps TRBD2 (7 bases). The CDR3 is 15 amino acids. V lost 7 bases and J lost 7, with 23 bases in between. Looked up from germline, CDR1 is SQVTM and CDR2 is ANQGSEA. CDR3 sequence: CSANPHSGGRNEQFF. DNA of the CDR3: TGCAGCGCTAACCCTCACTCGGGGGGCAGGAATGAGCAGTTCTTC.